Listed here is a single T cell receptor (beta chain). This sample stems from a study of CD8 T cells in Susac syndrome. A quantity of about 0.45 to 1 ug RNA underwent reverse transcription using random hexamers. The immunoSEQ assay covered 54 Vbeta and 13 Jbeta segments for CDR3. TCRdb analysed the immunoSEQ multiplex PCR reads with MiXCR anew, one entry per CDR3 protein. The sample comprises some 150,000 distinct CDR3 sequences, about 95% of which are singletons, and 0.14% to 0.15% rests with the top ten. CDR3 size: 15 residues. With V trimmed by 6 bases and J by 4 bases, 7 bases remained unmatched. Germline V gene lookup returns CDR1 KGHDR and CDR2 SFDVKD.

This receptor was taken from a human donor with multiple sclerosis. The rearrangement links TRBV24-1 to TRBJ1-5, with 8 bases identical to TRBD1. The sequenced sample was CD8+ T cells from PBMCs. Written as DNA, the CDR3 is TGTGCCACCAGTTGGCCGGGACAGGAAAATCAGCCCCAGCATTTT. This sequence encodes CATSWPGQENQPQHF.